This T cell receptor beta chain was captured by sequencing in a study of T cells of healthy individuals. This clonotype was recorded many times. TCRdb used MiXCR to reprocess the 5' RACE reads, holding one entry per CDR3 protein. The profile shows 45,000 to 60,000 distinct CDR3 sequences, about 15% of them singletons. Germline V gene lookup returns CDR1 SQVTM and CDR2 ANQGSEA. The J segment lost 3 bases and the V segment lost 0 bases, leaving 4 bases of the junction unmatched. CDR3 size: 15 residues. This TCR was recovered from a human donor in good health. This chain joins TRBV29-1 and TRBJ1-2; 10 positions agree with TRBD1. This CDR3 is CSVEEDRGVYYGYTF. CDR3 nucleotides: TGCAGCGTTGAAGAGGACAGGGGGGTTTACTATGGCTACACCTTC.